The clone carrying this T cell receptor beta chain occurred a few times. The CDR3 consists of 14 residues. The germline CDR1 and CDR2 sequences are SEHNR and FQNEAQ (reference sequence). Trimming left V 0 bases short and J 6 bases short, with 11 bases between. The sample comes from a study of blood T cell repertoires in COVID-19. Study-wide context: The United States, Italy and Spain supplied acute and convalescent COVID-19 samples. PBMCs, B-cell-depleted T cells, or T cells were the source of the cDNA or gDNA that made up the material.

Authors' processing steps: Nucleated cell counts were estimated from reference gene primer amplification. Assay used: immunoSEQ multiplex PCR; TCRdb lists only in-frame clones, some missing. V and J calls and clone size are copied from that table; D and trimming were computed from the DNA. The sample shows 150,000 to 190,000 clones, around 84% of them seen only once. This sequence originates from a woman aged 60-75 years with COVID-19, enrolled during active disease. The sequenced sample was peripheral blood. The chain has TRBV7-9 and TRBJ1-2; D is undetermined. CDR3 sequence reads: CASSLAARNDGYTF. The CDR3 nucleotides read TGTGCCAGCAGCTTAGCCGCCAGGAATGATGGCTACACCTTC.